The 2 T cell receptor beta chains reported below all come from one sample, sequenced in a study of blood T cell repertoires in COVID-19. Clones were read by immunoSEQ multiplex PCR, and TCRdb kept only the in-frame ones, dropping some. Here the sample spans approximately 190,000 clones, more than 65% being singletons. Sequencing input: PBMCs or T cells enriched from blood (not recorded which). These receptors all stem from a man in his forties or fifties who had recovered from COVID-19.

The chain employs TRBV28 and TRBJ1-6; D possibly corresponds to TRBD1 (5 bases). Germline V gene data show CDR1 as MDHEN and CDR2 as SYDVKM. This CDR3 has 13 amino acids. With 6 bases removed from V and 10 bases from J, the gap between germline ends came to 13 bases. The CDR3 nucleotides are TGTGCCAGCAGAAGACCAGGGCGATCACCCCTCCACTTT. Protein sequence: CASRRPGRSPLHF.

The chain employs TRBV6-6 and TRBJ2-1, with 7 bases identical to TRBD2. Germline V gene sequence: CDR1 MNHNY, CDR2 SVGAGI (reference sequence). With V trimmed by 5 bases and J by 5 bases, 9 bases remained unmatched. This CDR3 is 15 amino acids long. CDR3 DNA: TGTGCCAGCAGTGCCCCGGGACTATTAAACAATGAGCAGTTCTTC. It translates to CASSAPGLLNNEQFF.